One and the same sample provided the 9 T cell receptor beta chains below, sequenced in a study of T cell responses to AZD1222 COVID-19 vaccine. Only in-frame clones appear in the TCRdb table, and some are missing; sequencing was by immunoSEQ multiplex PCR. Here the sample spans around 84,000 clones, 86% being singletons. The material sequenced was peripheral blood, taken on day 0 of AZD1222 vaccination. The source is an adult in good health.

This clone was recorded only once. J is TRBJ2-2 and V is TRBV9, with D maybe TRBD2 (6 bases). The germline V gene encodes CDR1 SGDLS and CDR2 YYNGEE. This CDR3 comprises 15 residues. Trimming removed 0 bases at V and 6 bases at J, with 12 bases between. CDR3 residues: CASSVDLGGSGELFF. The CDR3 DNA reads TGTGCCAGCAGCGTAGATCTCGGGGGTTCCGGGGAGCTGTTTTTT.

This clone was detected only once. This rearrangement joins TRBV9 to TRBJ2-1; 10 positions agree with TRBD2. This CDR3 is 16 amino acids long. Trimming took 4 bases from V and 5 from J; bases not matched to a gene: 9. The V gene's germline CDR1 is SGDLS and CDR2 YYNGEE. In DNA form, the CDR3 reads TGTGCCAGCAGCCCCCCTCTAGCGGGAGAAGACAATGAGCAGTTCTTC. Its translation is CASSPPLAGEDNEQFF. The full variable domain, its missing parts supplied by reference TRBV9 and TRBJ2-1, is DSGVTQTPKHLITATGQRVTLRCSPRSGDLSVYWYQQSLDQGLQFLIQYYNGEERAKGNILERFSAQQFPDLHSELNLSSLELGDSALYFCASSPPLAGEDNEQFFGPGTRLTVL.

The rearrangement links TRBV7-2 to TRBJ2-2; no definite D call. Germline CDR1 and CDR2: SGHTA and FQGNSA. The germline V and J ends were trimmed by 4 bases and 0 bases, with 6 bases remaining between them. The CDR3 totals 14 residues. This chain's CDR3 is CASSSESNTGELFF. The CDR3 DNA follows: TGTGCCAGCAGCTCGGAATCGAACACCGGGGAGCTGTTTTTT.

The V gene is TRBV7-9, the J gene TRBJ2-7; D unresolved. Per germline, CDR1 SEHNR and CDR2 FQNEAQ (reference sequence). Trimming removed 2 bases from V and 0 bases from J, with 8 bases in between. The CDR3 has 14 amino acids. The CDR3 nucleotides read TGTGCCAGCAGCTTACAGCTGAGCTCCTACGAGCAGTACTTC. Translation gives CASSLQLSSYEQYF.

The V call is TRBV5-1, the J call TRBJ2-7; 7 nucleotides align to TRBD1. The CDR3 extends over 14 amino acids. Trimming removed 0 bases from V and 4 bases from J; junction bases left unmatched: 4. Germline V lookup: CDR1 SGHRS, CDR2 YFSETQ. This chain's CDR3 is CASSLAPRGYEQYF. DNA of the CDR3: TGCGCCAGCAGCTTGGCCCCCAGGGGGTACGAGCAGTACTTC.

V and J are TRBV18 and TRBJ1-2, with a possible D match to TRBD1 (5 bases). The CDR3 spans 17 residues. The V gene's germline CDR1 is KGHSH and CDR2 LQKENI. V was clipped by 4 bases and J by 7 bases, with 25 bases between them. This CDR3 reads CASSLAAGTGRGRGYTF. CDR3 in DNA: TGTGCCAGCTCACTAGCAGCAGGAACGGGGAGGGGACGTGGCTACACCTTC. The variable domain in full, completed from reference TRBV18 and TRBJ1-2, reads NAGVMQNPRHLVRRRGQEARLRCSPMKGHSHVYWYRQLPEEGLKFMVYLQKENIIDESGMPKERFSAEFPKEGPSILRIQQVVRGDSAAYFCASSLAAGTGRGRGYTFGSGTRLTVV.

This clone has a handful of counts. The DNA for the CDR3 is TGTGCCAGCAGTTTATCTGGGCTAGCGGGAGTCCCAGATACGCAGTATTTT. Amino acids: CASSLSGLAGVPDTQYF. The chain has TRBV27 and TRBJ2-3, with 10 bases matching TRBD2. After removal of 0 bases from V and 4 bases from J, the junction contained 7 bases not matched to a gene. The germline V gene encodes CDR1 MNHEY and CDR2 SMNVEV (reference sequence). The length of the CDR3 is 17 residues.

This clone was found once. This rearrangement joins TRBV4-1 to TRBJ2-5, with 12 bases aligning to TRBD2. Looked up from germline, CDR1 is MGHRA and CDR2 is YSYEKL. V dropped 2 bases and J dropped 2; count of bases not matched to a gene: 9. There are 18 residues in the CDR3. The CDR3 coding sequence is TGCGCCAGCAGCCAACTCGTGACTAGCGGGAGTGGGCAAGAGACCCAGTACTTC. This codes for CASSQLVTSGSGQETQYF.

The rearrangement joins TRBV9 to TRBJ2-7, with TRBD2 matching 7 bases. Unmatched junction bases numbered 6, after V lost 0 bases and J lost 3 bases. Germline values: CDR1 SGDLS, CDR2 YYNGEE. The CDR3 length is 15 residues. The CDR3 nucleotides are TGTGCCAGCAGCGTAGATCCAGCGGGGATCTACGAGCAGTACTTC. Translating gives CASSVDPAGIYEQYF. The full variable domain, with the rest looked up from reference TRBV9 and TRBJ2-7, is DSGVTQTPKHLITATGQRVTLRCSPRSGDLSVYWYQQSLDQGLQFLIQYYNGEERAKGNILERFSAQQFPDLHSELNLSSLELGDSALYFCASSVDPAGIYEQYFGPGTRLTVT.